This T cell receptor beta chain was retrieved from a study of vaccination and CD4 T cells after COVID-19. Study at large: Stimulation used overlapping spike peptides from SARS-CoV-2, HCoV-NL63, HCoV-OC43 and HCoV-229E.

Sample treatment: roughly nine-day PBMC culture with coronavirus spike peptide pools or control peptides (ViraFEST assay). Antigen-specific T cell expansion with peptide pools preceded TCR sequencing in the ViraFEST approach. Once obtained from cultured CD4+ T cells, the DNA was sequenced using the Oncomine TCR Beta short-read assay. TCRdb independently ran MiXCR on the PCR reads; one entry per CDR3 protein. Of around 25,000 distinct CDR3 sequences listed, about 53% are singletons. CDR1 and CDR2 (germline): ENHRY, SYGVKD. Trimming removed 6 bases from V and 1 base from J, with 12 bases in between. The CDR3 consists of 14 residues. This clonotype has only one observation. The target antigen is unknown.

This TCR was recovered from a human donor who had recovered from COVID-19. What was sequenced was CD4+ T cells from blood, cultured in vitro. The chain carries TRBV10-3 and TRBJ1-1; D perhaps matches TRBD1 (5 bases). CDR3 loop: CAISRQRGNTEAFF. CDR3 nucleotides: TGTGCCATCAGCCGACAGAGGGGGAACACTGAAGCTTTCTTT.